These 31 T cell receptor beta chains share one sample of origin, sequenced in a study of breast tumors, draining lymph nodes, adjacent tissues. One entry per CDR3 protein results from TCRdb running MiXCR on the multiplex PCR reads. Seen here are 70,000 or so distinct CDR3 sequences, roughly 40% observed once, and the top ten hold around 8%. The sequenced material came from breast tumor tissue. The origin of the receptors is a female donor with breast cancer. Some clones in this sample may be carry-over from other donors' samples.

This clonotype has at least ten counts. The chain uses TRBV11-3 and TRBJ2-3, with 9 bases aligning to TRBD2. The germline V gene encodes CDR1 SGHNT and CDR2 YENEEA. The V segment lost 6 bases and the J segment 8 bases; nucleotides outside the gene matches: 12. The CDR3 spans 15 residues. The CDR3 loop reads CASRKAGGPPGTQYF. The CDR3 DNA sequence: TGTGCCAGCAGGAAAGCGGGGGGACCGCCGGGTACGCAGTATTTT.

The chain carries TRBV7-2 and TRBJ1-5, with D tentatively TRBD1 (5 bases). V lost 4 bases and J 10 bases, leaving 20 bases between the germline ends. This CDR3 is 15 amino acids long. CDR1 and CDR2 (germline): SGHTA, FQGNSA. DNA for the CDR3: TGTGCCAGCAGCTCCTCCGGGGTAAGGGGATCACCCCAGCATTTT. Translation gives CASSSSGVRGSPQHF.

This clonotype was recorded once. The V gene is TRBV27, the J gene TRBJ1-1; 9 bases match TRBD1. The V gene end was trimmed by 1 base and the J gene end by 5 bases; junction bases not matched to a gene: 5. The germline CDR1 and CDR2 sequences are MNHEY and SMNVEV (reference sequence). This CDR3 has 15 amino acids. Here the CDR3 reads CASSLLGTGMTEAFF. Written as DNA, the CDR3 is TGTGCCAGCAGTTTATTGGGGACAGGGATGACTGAAGCTTTCTTT.

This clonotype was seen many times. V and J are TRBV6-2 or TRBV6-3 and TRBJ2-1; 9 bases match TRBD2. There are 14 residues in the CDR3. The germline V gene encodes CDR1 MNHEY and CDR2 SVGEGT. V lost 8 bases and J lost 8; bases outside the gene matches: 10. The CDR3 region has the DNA TGTGCCAGCTGCGGGGAGCGGGGGGCCTATGAGCAGTTCTTC. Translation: CASCGERGAYEQFF.

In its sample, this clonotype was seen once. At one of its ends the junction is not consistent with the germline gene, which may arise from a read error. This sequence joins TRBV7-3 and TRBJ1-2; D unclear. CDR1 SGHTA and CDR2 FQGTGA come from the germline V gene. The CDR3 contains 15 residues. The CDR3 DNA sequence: TGTGCCAGCAGCCAAGCTCTGAATATCAACTATGGCTACCCCTTC. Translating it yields CASSQALNINYGYPF.

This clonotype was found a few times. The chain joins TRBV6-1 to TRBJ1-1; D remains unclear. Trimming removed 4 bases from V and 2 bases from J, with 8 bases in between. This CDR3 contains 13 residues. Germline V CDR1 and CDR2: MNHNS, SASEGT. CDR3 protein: CASSVEFNTEAFF. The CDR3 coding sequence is TGTGCCAGCAGTGTAGAATTTAACACTGAAGCTTTCTTT.

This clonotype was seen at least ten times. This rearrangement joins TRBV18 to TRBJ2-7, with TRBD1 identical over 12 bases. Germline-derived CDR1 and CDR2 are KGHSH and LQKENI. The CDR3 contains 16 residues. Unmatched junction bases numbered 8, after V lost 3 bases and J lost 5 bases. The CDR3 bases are TGTGCCAGCTCACCGCAGGGACAGGGGGCGGGAGACGAGCAGTACTTC. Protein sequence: CASSPQGQGAGDEQYF.

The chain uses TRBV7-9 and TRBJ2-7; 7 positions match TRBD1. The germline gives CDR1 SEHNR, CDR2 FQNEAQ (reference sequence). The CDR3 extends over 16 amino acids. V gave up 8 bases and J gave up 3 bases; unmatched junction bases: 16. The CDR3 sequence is CASSRIFGTENYEQYF. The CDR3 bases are TGTGCCAGCTCCCGAATTTTCGGGACAGAAAACTACGAGCAGTACTTC.

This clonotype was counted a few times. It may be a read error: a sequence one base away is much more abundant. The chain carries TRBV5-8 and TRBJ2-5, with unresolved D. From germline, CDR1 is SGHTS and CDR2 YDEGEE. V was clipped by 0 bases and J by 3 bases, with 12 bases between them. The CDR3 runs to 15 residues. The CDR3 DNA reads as TGTGCCAGCAGCTTGGTTGGAGCTAGGAAAGAGACCCAGTACTTC. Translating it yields CASSLVGARKETQYF.

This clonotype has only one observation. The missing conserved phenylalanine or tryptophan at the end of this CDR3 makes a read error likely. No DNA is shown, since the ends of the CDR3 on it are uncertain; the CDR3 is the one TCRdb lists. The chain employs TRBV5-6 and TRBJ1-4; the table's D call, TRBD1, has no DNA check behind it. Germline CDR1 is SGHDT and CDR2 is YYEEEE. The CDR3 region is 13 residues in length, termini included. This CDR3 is CASSRTGTWTTDY.

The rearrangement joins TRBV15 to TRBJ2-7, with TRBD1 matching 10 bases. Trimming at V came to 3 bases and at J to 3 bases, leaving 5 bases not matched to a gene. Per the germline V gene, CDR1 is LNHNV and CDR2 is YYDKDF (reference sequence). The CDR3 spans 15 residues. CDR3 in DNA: TGTGCCACCAGCAGCTGGACAGGGGGTAGCTACGAGCAGTACTTC. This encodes CATSSWTGGSYEQYF. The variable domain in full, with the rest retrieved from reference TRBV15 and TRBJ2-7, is DAMVIQNPRYQVTQFGKPVTLSCSQTLNHNVMYWYQQKSSQAPKLLFHYYDKDFNNEADTPDNFQSRRPNTSFCFLDIRSPGLGDTAMYLCATSSWTGGSYEQYFGPGTRLTVT.

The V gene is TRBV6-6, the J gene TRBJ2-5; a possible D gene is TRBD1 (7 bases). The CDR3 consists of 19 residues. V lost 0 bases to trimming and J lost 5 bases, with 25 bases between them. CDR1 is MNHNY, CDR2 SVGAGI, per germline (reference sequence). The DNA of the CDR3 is TGTGCCAGCAGTTACTCGAAGTCGGCGGGACAGAAGTTAGGGGAGACCCAGTACTTC. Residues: CASSYSKSAGQKLGETQYF.

The CDR3 region is CGPGNDDLSTSGSTDTQYF. DNA for the CDR3: TGCGGCCCCGGCAACGACGACCTAAGTACTAGCGGTAGCACAGATACGCAGTATTTT. This chain connects TRBV29-1 to TRBJ2-3, with 8 bases aligning to TRBD2. The CDR3 extends over 19 amino acids. Germline CDR1 and CDR2: SQVTM and ANQGSEA.

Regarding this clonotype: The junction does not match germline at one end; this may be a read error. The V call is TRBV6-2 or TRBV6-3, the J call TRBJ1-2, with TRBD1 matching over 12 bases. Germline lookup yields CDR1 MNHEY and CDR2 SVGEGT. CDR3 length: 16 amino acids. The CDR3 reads CVSSPGQGALFYGYTF. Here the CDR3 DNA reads TGTGTCAGCAGTCCGGGACAGGGGGCGCTTTTCTATGGCTACACCTTC.

This CDR3 is CASSASSGRGNTGELFF. The CDR3 DNA follows: TGTGCCAGCAGTGCTTCTAGCGGGAGAGGGAACACCGGGGAGCTGTTTTTT. The chain employs TRBV6-6 and TRBJ2-2; 10 positions match TRBD2. The germline CDR1 and CDR2 sequences are MNHNY and SVGAGI (reference sequence). The CDR3 is 17 amino acids. Trimming took 5 bases from V and 1 from J; bases not matched to a gene: 7.

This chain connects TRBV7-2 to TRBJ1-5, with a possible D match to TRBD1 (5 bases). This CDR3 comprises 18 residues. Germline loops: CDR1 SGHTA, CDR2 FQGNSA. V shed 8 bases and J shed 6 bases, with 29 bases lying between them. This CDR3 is CASGPGLMGGGNSQPQHF. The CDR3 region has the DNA TGTGCCAGCGGGCCCGGTTTGATGGGGGGGGGTAACAGTCAGCCCCAGCATTTT.

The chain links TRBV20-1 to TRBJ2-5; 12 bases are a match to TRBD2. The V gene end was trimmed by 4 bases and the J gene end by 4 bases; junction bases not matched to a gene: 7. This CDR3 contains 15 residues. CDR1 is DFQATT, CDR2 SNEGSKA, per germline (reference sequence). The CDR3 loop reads CSAKLGLAGLETQYF. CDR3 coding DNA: TGCAGTGCTAAACTAGGACTAGCGGGGTTAGAGACCCAGTACTTC.

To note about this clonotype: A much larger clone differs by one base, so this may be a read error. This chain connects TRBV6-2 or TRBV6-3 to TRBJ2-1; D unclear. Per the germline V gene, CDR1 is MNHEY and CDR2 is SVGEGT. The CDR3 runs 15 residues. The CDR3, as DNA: TGTGCCAGCGCGAGGCCGCCAGCCTCCTACAATGAGCGGTTCTTC. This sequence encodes CASARPPASYNERFF.

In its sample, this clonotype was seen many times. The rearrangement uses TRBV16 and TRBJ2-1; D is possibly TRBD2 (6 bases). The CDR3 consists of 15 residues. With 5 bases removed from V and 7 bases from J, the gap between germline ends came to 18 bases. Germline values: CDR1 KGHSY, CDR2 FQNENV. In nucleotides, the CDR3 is TGTGCCAGCAGCTCTCCTAGCGTTGTGGGGAATGAGCAGTTCTTC. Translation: CASSSPSVVGNEQFF.

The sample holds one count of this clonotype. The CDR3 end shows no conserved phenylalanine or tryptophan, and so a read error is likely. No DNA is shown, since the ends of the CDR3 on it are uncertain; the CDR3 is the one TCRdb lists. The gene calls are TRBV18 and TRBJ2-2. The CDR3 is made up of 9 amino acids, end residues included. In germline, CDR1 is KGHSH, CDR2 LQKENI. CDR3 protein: CASAYDTVY.

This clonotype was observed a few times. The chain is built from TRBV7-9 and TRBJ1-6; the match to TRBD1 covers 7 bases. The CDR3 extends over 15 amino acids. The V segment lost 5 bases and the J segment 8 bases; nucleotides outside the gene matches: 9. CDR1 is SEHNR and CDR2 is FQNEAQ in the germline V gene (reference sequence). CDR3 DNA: TGTGCCAGCAGCCGGGGTGGCAGGGGGTATTCACCCCTCCACTTT. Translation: CASSRGGRGYSPLHF.

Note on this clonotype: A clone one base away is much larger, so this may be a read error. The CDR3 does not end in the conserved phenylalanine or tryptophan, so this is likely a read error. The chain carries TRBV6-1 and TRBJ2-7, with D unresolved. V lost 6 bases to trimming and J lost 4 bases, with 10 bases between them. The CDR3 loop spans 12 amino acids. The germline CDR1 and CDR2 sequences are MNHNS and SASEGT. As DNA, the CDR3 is TGTGCCAGCAGCGTCGGTAGGTACGAGCAGTACCTC. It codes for CASSVGRYEQYL.

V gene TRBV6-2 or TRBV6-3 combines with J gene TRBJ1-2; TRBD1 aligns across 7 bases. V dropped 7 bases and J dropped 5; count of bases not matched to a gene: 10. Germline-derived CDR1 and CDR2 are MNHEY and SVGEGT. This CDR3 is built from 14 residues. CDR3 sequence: CASNKMGQTYGYTF. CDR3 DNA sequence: TGTGCCAGCAACAAGATGGGACAGACATATGGCTACACCTTC.

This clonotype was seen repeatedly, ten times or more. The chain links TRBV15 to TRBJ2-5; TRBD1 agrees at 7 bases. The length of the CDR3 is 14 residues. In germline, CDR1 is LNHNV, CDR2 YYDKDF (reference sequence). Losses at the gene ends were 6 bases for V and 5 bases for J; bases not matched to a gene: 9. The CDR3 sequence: CATRNRGIGETQYF. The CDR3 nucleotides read TGTGCCACCAGAAACAGGGGTATTGGGGAGACCCAGTACTTC.

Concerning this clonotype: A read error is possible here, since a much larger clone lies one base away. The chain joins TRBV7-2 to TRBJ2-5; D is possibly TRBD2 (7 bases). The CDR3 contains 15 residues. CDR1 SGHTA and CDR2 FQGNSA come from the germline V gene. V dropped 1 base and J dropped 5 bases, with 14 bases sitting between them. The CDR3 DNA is TGTGCCAGCAGCTTAGTGAGGGGGGGGTGGGAGACCCAGTACTTC. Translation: CASSLVRGGWETQYF.

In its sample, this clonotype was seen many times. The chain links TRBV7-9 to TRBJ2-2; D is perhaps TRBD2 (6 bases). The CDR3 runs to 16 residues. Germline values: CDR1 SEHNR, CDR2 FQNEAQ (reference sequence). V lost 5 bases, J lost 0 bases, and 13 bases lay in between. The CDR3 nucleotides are TGTGCCAGCAGCGTCGGGCTAGCGACGAACACCGGGGAGCTGTTTTTT. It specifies CASSVGLATNTGELFF.

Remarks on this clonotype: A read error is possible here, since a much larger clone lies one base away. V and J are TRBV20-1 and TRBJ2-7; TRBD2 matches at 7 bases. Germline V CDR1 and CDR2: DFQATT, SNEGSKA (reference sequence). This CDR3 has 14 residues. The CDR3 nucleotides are TGCAATGCTAGGGCGCCTAGCGGCCTTTCCGAGCAGTACTTC. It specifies CNARAPSGLSEQYF.

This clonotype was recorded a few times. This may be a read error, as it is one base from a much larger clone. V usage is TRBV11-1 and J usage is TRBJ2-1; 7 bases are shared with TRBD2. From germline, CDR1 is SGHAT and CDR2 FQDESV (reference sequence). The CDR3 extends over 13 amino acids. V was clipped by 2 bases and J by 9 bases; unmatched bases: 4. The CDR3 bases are TGTGCCAGCAGCTTATACGGGACTACTGAGCAGTTCTTC. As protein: CASSLYGTTEQFF.

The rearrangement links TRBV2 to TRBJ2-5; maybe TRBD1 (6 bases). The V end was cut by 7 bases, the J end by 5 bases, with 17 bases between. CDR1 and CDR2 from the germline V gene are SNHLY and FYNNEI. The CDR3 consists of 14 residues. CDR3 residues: CASKASFQGETQYF. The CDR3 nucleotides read TGTGCCAGCAAAGCTAGCTTTCAGGGGGAGACCCAGTACTTC.

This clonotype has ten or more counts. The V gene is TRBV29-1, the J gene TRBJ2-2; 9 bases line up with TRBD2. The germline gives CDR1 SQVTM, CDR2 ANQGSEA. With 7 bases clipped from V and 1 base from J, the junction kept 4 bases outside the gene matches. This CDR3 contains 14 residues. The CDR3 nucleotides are TGCAGCGCCCGACTAGCGGAGAACACCGGGGAGCTGTTTTTT. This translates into CSARLAENTGELFF.

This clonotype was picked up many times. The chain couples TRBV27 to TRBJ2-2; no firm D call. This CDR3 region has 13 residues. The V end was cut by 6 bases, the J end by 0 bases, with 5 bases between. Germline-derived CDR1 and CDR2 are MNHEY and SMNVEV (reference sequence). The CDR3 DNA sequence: TGTGCCAGCAGGATCGCGAACACCGGGGAGCTGTTTTTT. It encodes CASRIANTGELFF.